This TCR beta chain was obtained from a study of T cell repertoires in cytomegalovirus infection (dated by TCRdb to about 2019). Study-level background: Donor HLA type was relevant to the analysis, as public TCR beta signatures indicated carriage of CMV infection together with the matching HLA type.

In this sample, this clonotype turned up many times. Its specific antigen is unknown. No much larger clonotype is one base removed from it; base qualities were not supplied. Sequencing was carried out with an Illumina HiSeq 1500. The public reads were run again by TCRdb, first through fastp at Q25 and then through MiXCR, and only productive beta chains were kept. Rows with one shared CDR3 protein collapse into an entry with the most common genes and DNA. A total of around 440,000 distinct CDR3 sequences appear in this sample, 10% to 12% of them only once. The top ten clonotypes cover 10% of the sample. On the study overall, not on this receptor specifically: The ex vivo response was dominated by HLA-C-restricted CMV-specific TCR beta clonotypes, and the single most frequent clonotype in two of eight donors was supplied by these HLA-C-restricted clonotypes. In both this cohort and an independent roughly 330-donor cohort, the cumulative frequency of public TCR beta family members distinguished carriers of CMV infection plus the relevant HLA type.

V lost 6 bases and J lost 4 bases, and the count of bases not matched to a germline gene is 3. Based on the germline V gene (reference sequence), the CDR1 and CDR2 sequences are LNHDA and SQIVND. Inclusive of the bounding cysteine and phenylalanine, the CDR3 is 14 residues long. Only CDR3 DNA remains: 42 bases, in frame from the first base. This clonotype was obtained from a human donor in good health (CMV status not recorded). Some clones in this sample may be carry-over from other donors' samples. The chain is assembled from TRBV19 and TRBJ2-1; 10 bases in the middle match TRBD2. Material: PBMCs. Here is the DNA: TGTGCCAGTAGCACTAGCGGGGTTTACAATGAGCAGTTCTTC. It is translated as CASSTSGVYNEQFF.